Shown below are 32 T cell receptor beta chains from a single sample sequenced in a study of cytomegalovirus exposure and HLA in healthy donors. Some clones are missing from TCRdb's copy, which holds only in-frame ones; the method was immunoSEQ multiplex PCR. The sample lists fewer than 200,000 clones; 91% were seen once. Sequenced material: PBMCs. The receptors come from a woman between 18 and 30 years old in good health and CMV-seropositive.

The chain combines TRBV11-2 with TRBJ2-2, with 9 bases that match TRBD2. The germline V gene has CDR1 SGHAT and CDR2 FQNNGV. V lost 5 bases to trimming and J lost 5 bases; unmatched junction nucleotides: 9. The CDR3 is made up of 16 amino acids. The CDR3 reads CASSPIAGVGTGELFF. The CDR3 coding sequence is TGTGCCAGCAGCCCTATAGCGGGAGTAGGGACCGGGGAGCTGTTTTTT.

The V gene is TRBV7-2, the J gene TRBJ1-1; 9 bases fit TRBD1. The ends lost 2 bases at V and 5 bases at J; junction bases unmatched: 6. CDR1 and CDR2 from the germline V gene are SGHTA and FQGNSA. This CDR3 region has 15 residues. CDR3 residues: CASSLSGTGRTEAFF. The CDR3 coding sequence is TGTGCCAGCAGCTTATCAGGGACAGGGCGGACTGAAGCTTTCTTT. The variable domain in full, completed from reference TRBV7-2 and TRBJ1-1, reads GAGVSQSPSNKVTEKGKDVELRCDPISGHTALYWYRQSLGQGLEFLIYFQGNSAPDKSGLPSDRFSAERTGGSVSTLTIQRTQQEDSAVYLCASSLSGTGRTEAFFGQGTRLTVV.

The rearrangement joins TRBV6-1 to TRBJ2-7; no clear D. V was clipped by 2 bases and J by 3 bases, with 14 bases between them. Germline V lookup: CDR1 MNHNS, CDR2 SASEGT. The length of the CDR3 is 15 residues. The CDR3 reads CASSESWLPVYEQYF. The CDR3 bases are TGTGCCAGCAGTGAATCTTGGCTTCCAGTCTACGAGCAGTACTTC.

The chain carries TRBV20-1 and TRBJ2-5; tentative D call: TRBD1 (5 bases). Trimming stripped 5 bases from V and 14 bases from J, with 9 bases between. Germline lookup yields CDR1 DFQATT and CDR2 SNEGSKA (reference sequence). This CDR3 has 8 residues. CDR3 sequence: CSALGVYF. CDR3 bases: TGCAGTGCTCTAGGGGTCTACTTC.

The DNA for the CDR3 is TGTGCCAGCAACCCTGTTCAGACAGACGGAGAACTGTTTTTT. Translation: CASNPVQTDGELFF. The chain uses TRBV7-9 and TRBJ1-4, with TRBD1 as a possible D gene (5 bases). The V end lost 7 bases, the J end lost 12 bases, and 21 bases lay between the germline ends. Germline values: CDR1 SEHNR, CDR2 FQNEAQ (reference sequence). CDR3 length: 14 amino acids.

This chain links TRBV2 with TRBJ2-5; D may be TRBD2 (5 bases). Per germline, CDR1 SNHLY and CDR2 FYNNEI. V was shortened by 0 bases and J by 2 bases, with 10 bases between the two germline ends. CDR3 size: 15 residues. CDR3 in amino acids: CASSEAGREQETQYF. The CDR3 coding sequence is TGTGCCAGCAGTGAAGCGGGTAGGGAGCAAGAGACCCAGTACTTC. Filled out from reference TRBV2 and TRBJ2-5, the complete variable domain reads EPEVTQTPSHQVTQMGQEVILRCVPISNHLYFYWYRQILGQKVEFLVSFYNNEISEKSEIFDDQFSVERPDGSNFTLKIRSTKLEDSAMYFCASSEAGREQETQYFGPGTRLLVL.

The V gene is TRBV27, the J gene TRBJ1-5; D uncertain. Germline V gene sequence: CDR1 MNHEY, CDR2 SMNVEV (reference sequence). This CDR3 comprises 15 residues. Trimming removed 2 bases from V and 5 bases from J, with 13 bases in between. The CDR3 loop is CASSLVGRWDQPQHF. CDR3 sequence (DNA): TGTGCCAGCAGTTTAGTGGGGAGATGGGATCAGCCCCAGCATTTT.

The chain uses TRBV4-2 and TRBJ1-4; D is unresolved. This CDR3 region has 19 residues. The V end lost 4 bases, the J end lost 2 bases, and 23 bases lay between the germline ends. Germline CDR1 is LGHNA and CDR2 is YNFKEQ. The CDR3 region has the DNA TGTGCCAGCAGCCCTCTCCCGGGAGAATGGGTACGGACTAATGAAAAACTGTTTTTT. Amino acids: CASSPLPGEWVRTNEKLFF.

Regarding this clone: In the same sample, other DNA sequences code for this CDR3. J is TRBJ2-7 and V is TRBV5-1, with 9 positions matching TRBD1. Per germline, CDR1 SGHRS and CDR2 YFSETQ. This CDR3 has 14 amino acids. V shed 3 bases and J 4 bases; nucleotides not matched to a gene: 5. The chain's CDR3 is CASSSGTGTYEQYF. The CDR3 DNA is TGCGCCAGCAGCTCCGGGACAGGGACTTACGAGCAGTACTTC. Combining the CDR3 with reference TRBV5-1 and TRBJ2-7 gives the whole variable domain KAGVTQTPRYLIKTRGQQVTLSCSPISGHRSVSWYQQTPGQGLQFLFEYFSETQRNKGNFPGRFSGRQFSNSRSEMNVSTLELGDSALYLCASSSGTGTYEQYFGPGTRLTVT.

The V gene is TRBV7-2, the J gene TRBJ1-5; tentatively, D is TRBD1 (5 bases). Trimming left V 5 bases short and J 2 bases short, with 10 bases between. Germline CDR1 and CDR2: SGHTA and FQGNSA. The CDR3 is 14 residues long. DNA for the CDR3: TGTGCCAGCAGCCCATGGGGGGGCAATCAGCCCCAGCATTTT. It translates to CASSPWGGNQPQHF. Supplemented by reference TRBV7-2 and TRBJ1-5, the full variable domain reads GAGVSQSPSNKVTEKGKDVELRCDPISGHTALYWYRQSLGQGLEFLIYFQGNSAPDKSGLPSDRFSAERTGGSVSTLTIQRTQQEDSAVYLCASSPWGGNQPQHFGDGTRLSIL.

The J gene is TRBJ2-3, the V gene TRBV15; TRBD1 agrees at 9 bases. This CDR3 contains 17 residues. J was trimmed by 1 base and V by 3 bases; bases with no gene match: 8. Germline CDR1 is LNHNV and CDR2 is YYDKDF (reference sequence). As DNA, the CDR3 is TGTGCCACCAGCAGGGATCACAGGGGGCGCGGCACAGATACGCAGTATTTT. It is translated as CATSRDHRGRGTDTQYF.

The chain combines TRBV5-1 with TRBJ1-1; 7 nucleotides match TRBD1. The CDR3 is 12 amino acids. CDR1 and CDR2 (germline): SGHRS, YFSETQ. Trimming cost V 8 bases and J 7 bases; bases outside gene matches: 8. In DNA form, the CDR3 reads TGCGCCAGTTTCGGGACAGAGAATGAAGCTTTCTTT. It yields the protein CASFGTENEAFF.

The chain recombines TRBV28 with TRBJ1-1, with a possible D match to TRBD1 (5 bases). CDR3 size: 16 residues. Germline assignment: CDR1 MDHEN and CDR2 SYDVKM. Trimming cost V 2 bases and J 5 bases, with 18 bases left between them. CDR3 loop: CASSLAGAGRGTEAFF. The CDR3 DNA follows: TGTGCCAGCAGTTTAGCGGGAGCGGGGAGGGGTACTGAAGCTTTCTTT.

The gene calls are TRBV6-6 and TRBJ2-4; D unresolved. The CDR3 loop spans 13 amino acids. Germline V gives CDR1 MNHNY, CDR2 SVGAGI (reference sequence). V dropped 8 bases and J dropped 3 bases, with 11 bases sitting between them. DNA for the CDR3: TGTGCCAGCCGAGTGCGGTTCAAAAACATTCAGTACTTC. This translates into CASRVRFKNIQYF.

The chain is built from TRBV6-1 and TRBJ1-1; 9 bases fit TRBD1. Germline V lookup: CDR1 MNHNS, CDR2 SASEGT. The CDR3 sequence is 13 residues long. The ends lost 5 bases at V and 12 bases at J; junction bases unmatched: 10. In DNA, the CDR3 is TGTGCCAGCAGTCGAGACCCACAGGGGGCAACTTTCTTT. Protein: CASSRDPQGATFF.

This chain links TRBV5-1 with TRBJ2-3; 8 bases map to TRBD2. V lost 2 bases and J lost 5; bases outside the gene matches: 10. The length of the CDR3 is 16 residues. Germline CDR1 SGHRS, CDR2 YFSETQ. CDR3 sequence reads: CASSFKGREAIDTQYF. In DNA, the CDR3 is TGCGCCAGCAGCTTTAAAGGGCGGGAGGCAATAGATACGCAGTATTTT.

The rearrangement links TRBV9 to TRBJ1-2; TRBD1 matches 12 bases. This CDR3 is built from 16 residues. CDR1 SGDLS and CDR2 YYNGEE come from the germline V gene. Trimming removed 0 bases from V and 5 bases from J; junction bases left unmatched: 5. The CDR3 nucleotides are TGTGCCAGCAGCGTAGCTTCGGGACAGGGGGCGTATGGCTACACCTTC. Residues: CASSVASGQGAYGYTF.

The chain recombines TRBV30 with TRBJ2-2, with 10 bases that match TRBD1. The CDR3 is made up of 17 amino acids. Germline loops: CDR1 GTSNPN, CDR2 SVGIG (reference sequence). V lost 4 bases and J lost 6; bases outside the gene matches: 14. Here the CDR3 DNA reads TGTGCCTGGAATGCGGGACAGGGGAGTAGTATCCCCGGGGAGCTGTTTTTT. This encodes CAWNAGQGSSIPGELFF. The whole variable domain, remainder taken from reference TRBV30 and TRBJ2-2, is SQTIHQWPATLVQPVGSPLSLECTVEGTSNPNLYWYRQAAGRGLQLLFYSVGIGQISSEVPQNLSASRPQDRQFILSSKKLLLSDSGFYLCAWNAGQGSSIPGELFFGEGSRLTVL.

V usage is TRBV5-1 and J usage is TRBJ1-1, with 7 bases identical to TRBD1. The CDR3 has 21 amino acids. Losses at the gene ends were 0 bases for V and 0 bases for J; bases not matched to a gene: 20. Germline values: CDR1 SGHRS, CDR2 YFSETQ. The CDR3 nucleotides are TGCGCCAGCAGCTTGGTGTTTGGGAACCGACAGGGTCCTAATATGAACACTGAAGCTTTCTTT. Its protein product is CASSLVFGNRQGPNMNTEAFF.

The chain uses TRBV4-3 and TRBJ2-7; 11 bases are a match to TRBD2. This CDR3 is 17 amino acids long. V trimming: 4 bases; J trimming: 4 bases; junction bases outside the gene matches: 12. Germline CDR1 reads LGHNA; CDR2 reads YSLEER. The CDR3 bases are TGCGCCAGCAGCCGCTTCGCTACTAGCGGGAGCCAATACGAGCAGTACTTC. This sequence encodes CASSRFATSGSQYEQYF.

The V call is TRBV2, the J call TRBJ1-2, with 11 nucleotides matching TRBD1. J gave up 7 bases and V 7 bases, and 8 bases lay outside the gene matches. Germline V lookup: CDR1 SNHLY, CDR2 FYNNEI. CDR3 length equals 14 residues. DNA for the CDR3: TGTGCCAGCACCCTTTGGACAGGGGGCAGTGGCTACACCTTC. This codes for CASTLWTGGSGYTF. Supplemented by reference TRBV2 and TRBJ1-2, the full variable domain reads EPEVTQTPSHQVTQMGQEVILRCVPISNHLYFYWYRQILGQKVEFLVSFYNNEISEKSEIFDDQFSVERPDGSNFTLKIRSTKLEDSAMYFCASTLWTGGSGYTFGSGTRLTVV.

DNA for the CDR3: TGTGCCAGCAGGCGGGGACAGGGCTACGAGCAGTACTTC. As protein: CASRRGQGYEQYF. The chain uses TRBV7-2 and TRBJ2-7; 9 bases match TRBD1. Germline assignment: CDR1 SGHTA and CDR2 FQGNSA. There are 13 residues in the CDR3. V was clipped by 6 bases and J by 3 bases; unmatched bases: 3.

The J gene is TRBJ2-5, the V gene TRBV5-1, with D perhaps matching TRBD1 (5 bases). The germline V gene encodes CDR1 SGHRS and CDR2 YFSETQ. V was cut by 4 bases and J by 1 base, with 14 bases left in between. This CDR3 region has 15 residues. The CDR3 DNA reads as TGCGCCAGCAGCCCCTCAGGGATTTTCCAAGAGACCCAGTACTTC. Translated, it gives CASSPSGIFQETQYF.

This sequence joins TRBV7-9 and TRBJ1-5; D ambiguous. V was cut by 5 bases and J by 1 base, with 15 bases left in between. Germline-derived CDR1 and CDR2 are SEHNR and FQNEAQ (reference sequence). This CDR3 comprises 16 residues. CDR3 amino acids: CASSRGFTGSNQPQHF. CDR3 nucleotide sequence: TGTGCCAGCAGCCGCGGATTTACTGGAAGCAATCAGCCCCAGCATTTT. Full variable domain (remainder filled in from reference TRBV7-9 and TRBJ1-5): DTGVSQNPRHKITKRGQNVTFRCDPISEHNRLYWYRQTLGQGPEFLTYFQNEAQLEKSRLLSDRFSAERPKGSFSTLEIQRTEQGDSAMYLCASSRGFTGSNQPQHFGDGTRLSIL.

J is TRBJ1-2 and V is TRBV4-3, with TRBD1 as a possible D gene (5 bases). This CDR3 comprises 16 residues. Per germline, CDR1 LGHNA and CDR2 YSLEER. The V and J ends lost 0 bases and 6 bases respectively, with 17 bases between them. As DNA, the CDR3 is TGCGCCAGCAGCCAAGATAGATTCGCAGGGATCCATGGCTACACCTTC. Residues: CASSQDRFAGIHGYTF.

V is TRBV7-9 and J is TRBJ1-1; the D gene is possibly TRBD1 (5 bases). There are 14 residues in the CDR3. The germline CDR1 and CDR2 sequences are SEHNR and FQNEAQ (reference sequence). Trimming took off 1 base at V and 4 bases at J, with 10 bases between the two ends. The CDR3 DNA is TGTGCCAGCAGCTTAGTTAGGGGCCGCACTGAAGCTTTCTTT. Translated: CASSLVRGRTEAFF.

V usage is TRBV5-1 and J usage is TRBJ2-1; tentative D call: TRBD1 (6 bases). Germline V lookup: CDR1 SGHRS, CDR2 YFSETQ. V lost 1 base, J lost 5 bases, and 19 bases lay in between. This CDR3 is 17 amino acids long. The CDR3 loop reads CASSLTGRGGWDNEQFF. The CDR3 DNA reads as TGCGCCAGCAGCTTGACAGGGAGAGGGGGATGGGACAATGAGCAGTTCTTC.

CDR3 DNA sequence: TGCGCCAGCAGTGATCCCGGGACAGGATCCTACGAGCAGTACTTC. Encoded protein: CASSDPGTGSYEQYF. V is TRBV10-1 and J is TRBJ2-7; 8 bases agree with TRBD1. The CDR3 is 15 amino acids. V shed 3 bases and J 1 base; nucleotides not matched to a gene: 5. From germline, CDR1 is WNHNN and CDR2 SYGVQD (reference sequence).

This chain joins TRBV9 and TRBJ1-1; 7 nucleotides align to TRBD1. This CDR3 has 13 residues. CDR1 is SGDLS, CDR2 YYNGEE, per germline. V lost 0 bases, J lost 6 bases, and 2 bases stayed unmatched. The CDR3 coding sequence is TGTGCCAGCAGCGTAGCTACAGGGGCTGAAGCTTTCTTT. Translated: CASSVATGAEAFF.

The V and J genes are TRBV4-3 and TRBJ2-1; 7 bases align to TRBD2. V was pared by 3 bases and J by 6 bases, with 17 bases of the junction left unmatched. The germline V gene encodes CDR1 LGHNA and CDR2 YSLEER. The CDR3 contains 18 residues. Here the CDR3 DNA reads TGCGCCAGCAGCCAGGACTCAGGACTAGGCTTGGGTTTCAATGAGCAGTTCTTC. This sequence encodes CASSQDSGLGLGFNEQFF.

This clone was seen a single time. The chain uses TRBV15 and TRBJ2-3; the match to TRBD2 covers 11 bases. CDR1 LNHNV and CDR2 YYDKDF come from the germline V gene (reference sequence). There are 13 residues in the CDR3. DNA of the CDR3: TGTGCTTCACTAGCGGGGGGCACAGATACGCAGTATTTT. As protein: CASLAGGTDTQYF.

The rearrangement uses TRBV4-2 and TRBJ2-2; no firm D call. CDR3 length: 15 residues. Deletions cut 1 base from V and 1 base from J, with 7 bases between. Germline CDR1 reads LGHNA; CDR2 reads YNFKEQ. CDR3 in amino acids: CASSQAVLNTGELFF. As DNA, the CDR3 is TGTGCCAGCAGCCAAGCGGTCCTGAACACCGGGGAGCTGTTTTTT.